These 2 T cell receptor beta chains originate from one sample sequenced in a study of blood T cell repertoires in COVID-19. Data came from immunoSEQ multiplex PCR; TCRdb stores just in-frame clones and leaves some out. The sample has 200,000 or so clones; 65% to 85% are singletons. Sequencing was carried out using peripheral blood. Receptors originate from a man aged 55-75 years with active or convalescent COVID-19.

The chain employs TRBV5-4 and TRBJ2-5; 11 positions match TRBD2. The CDR3 spans 15 residues. Germline V gene lookup returns CDR1 SGHNT and CDR2 YYREEE (reference sequence). The ends lost 2 bases at V and 5 bases at J; junction bases unmatched: 5. CDR3 nucleotides: TGTGCCAGCAGCTTCTGGACTAGCGGGCGGGAGACCCAGTACTTC. Translating gives CASSFWTSGRETQYF.

The V gene is TRBV19, the J gene TRBJ1-2, with a weak D call TRBD1 (5 bases). The V end lost 10 bases, the J end lost 0 bases, and 12 bases lay between the germline ends. The CDR3 length is 13 residues. CDR1 is LNHDA and CDR2 is SQIVND in the germline V gene (reference sequence). The CDR3 region is CATSTVANYGYTF. The CDR3 DNA sequence: TGTGCCACCTCGACAGTTGCTAACTATGGCTACACCTTC.